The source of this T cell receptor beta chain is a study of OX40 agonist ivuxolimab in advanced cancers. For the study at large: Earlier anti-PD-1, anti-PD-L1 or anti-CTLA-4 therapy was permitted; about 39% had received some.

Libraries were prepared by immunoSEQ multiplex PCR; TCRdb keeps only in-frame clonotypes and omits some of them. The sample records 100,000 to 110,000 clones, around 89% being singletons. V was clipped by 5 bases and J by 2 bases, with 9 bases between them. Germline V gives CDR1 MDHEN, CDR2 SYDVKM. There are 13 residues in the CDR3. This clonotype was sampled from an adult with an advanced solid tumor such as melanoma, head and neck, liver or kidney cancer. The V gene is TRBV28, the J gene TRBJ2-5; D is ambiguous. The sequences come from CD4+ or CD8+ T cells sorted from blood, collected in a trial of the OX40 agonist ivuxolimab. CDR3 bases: TGTGCCAGCAGTAGACTGGGGCAAGAGACCCAGTACTTC. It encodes CASSRLGQETQYF.